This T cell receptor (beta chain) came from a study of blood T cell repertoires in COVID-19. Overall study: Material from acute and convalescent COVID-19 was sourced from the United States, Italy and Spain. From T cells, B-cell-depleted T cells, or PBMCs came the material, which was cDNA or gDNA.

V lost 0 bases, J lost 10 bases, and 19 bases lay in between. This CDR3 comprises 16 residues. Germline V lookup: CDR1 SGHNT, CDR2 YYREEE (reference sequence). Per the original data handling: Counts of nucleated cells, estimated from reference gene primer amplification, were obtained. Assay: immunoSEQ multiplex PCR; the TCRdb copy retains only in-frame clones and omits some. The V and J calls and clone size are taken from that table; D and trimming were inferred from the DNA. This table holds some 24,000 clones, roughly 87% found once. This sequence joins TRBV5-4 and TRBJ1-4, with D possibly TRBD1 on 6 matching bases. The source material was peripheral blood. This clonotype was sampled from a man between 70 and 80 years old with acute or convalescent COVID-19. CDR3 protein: CASSLGAAGGPGKLFF. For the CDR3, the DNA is TGTGCCAGCAGCTTGGGGGCCGCGGGGGGGCCAGGAAAACTGTTTTTT.